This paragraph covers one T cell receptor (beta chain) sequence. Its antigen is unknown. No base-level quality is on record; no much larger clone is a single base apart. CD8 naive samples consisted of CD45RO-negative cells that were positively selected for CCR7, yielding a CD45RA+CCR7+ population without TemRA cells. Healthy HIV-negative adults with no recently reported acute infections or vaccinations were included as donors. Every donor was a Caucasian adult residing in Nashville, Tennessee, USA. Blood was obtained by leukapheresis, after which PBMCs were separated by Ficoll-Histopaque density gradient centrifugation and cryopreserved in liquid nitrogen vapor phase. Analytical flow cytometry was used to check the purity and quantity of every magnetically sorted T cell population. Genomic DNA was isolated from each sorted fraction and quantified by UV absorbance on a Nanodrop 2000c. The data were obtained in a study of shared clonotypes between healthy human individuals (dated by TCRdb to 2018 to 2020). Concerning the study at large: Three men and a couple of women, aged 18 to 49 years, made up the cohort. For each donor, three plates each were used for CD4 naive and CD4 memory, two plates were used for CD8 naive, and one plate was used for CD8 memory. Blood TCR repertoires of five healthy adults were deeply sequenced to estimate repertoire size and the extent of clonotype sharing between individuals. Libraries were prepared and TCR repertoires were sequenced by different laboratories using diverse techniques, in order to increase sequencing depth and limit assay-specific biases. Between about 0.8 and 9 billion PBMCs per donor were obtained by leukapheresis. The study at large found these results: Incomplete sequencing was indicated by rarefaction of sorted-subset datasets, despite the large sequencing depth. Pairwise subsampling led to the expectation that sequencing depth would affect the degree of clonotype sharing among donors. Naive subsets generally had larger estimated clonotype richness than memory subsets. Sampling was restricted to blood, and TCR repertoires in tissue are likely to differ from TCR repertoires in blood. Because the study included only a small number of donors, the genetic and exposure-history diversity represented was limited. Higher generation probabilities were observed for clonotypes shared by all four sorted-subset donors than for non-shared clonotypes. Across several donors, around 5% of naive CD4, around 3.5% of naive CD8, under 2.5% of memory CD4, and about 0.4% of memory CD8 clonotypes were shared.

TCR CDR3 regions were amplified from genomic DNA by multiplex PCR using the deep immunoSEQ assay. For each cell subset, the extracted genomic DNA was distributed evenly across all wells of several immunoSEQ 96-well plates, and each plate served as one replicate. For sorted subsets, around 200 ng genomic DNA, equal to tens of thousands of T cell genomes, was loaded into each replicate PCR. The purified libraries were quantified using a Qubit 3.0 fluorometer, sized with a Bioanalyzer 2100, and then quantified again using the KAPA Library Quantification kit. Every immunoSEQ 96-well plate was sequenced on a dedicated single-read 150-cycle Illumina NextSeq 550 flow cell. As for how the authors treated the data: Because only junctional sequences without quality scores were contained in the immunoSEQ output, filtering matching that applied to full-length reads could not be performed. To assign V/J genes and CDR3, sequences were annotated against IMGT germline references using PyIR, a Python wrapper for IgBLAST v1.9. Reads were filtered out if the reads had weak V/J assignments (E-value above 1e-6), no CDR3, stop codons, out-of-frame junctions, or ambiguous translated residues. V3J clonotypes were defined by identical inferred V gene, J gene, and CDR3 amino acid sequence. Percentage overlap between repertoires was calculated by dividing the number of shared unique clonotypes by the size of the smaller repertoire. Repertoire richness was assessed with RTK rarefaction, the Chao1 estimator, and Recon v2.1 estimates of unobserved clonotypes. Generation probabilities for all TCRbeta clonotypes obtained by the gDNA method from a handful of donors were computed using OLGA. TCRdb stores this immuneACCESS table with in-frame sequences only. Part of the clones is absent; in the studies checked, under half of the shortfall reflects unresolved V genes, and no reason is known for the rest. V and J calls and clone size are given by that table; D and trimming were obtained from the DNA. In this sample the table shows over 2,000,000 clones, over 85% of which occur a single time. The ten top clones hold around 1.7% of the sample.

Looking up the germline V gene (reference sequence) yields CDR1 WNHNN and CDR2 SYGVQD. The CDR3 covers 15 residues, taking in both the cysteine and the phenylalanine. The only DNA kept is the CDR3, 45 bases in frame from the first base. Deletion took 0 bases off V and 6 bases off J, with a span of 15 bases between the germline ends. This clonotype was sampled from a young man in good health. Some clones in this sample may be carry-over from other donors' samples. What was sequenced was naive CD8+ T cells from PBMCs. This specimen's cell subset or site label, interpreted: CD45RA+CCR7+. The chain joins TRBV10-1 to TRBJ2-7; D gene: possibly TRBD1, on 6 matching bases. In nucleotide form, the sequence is TGCGCCAGCAGTGAGTCGCACAGGGCCGCCATCGAGCAGTACTTC. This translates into CASSESHRAAIEQYF.